Listed below are T cell receptor beta chains from one sample, sequenced in a study of blood T cell repertoires in COVID-19. Assay: immunoSEQ multiplex PCR; the TCRdb copy retains only in-frame clones and omits some. The data hold some 200,000 clones, with about 81% observed a single time. Sequencing was carried out using peripheral blood. Receptors were obtained from a man aged 25-40 years with active or convalescent COVID-19. Both conserved end residues are trimmed from each CDR3. Each record gives: J gene, V gene, clone size, CDR3 protein. For some rows the clone size is stated as once, few or many, or as a class when expanded; others skip it.

TRBJ2-4 TRBV24-1 once ATSDEFESDIQY
TRBJ2-1 TRBV10-1 - ASSDRASHEQF
TRBJ1-5 TRBV12-2 - ASRPERVGVQPQH
TRBJ2-3 TRBV9 - ASSPKSLDTQY
TRBJ1-5 TRBV30 - AWSLGTGSNQPQH
TRBJ1-3 TRBV5-1 - ASSPQGVGSGNTIY
TRBJ2-5 TRBV25-1 - ASSPRDRGHQETQY
TRBJ1-5 TRBV15 - ATSSGGGGPQPQH
TRBJ1-5 TRBV28 - ASSSGTGPPRNQPQH
TRBJ1-1 TRBV25-1 few ASADRGASTEAF
TRBJ2-1 TRBV24-1 - ATTSGTINEQF
TRBJ1-1 TRBV30 - AWSVTEGLTEAF
TRBJ2-1 TRBV19 - ASSRGLEGYNEQF
TRBJ2-1 TRBV24-1 - ATSDQPTGSSYNEQF
TRBJ1-1 TRBV7-9 - ASSPESRRSEAF
TRBJ1-2 TRBV30 few AWSFQGNYGYT
TRBJ2-3 TRBV20-1 - SASHTGQGITDTQY
TRBJ1-2 TRBV18 - ASSPGTDVYYGYT
TRBJ2-5 TRBV3-1/TRBV3-2 - ASSQAELGGQETQY
TRBJ1-5 TRBV10-3 - AIIPGQGAGTYSNQPQH
TRBJ2-7 TRBV5-8 - ASRSGIPYEQY
TRBJ1-5 TRBV21-1 - ASGWTGHNQPQH
TRBJ2-3 TRBV7-2 - ASSLFLAADRDTQY
TRBJ2-3 TRBV4-3 - ASSQDPGSDTQY
TRBJ2-7 TRBV4-3 - ASSQRTGYEQY
TRBJ2-5 TRBV19 - ASSIGTSGYQETQY
TRBJ2-1 TRBV6-4 - ASIPTGGIFNEQF
TRBJ2-5 TRBV7-9 - ASSLVTEETQY
TRBJ1-6 TRBV6-5 - ASSYSGQGGSPLH
TRBJ2-5 TRBV3-1/TRBV3-2 - ASSQAPDRGKTQY
TRBJ1-5 TRBV30 - AWSPGRGQGGYSNQPQH
TRBJ1-4 TRBV6-5 once ASMAWREIGEKLF
TRBJ2-2 TRBV5-6 - ASSFDGSGGANTGELF
TRBJ2-1 TRBV21-1 - ASSIRALSTVEQF
TRBJ1-2 TRBV30 - AWWERGNYGYT
TRBJ2-7 TRBV30 - AWSVTSSSYEQY
TRBJ2-4 TRBV29-1 - SVESPGQTKNIQY
TRBJ1-4 TRBV18 - ASSSRQGFKEKLF
TRBJ2-7 TRBV19 - ASSTAGWYEQY
TRBJ2-5 TRBV5-4 few ASSLIGGTRGAQETQY
TRBJ2-7 TRBV29-1 - SVELAGGAYEQY